This entry describes one T cell receptor beta chain. Its antigen remains unknown. This could be a read error, since a much larger clone is one nucleotide away. This entry is derived from a study of T-cell reconstitution after alpha-beta-depleted transplantation in children. Study outcomes and limitations: A year post-transplant, T-cell counts and diversity derived mostly from newly produced T cells. About two months after transplant, alpha-beta T cells reportedly came from several hundred expanded graft clones. Surviving recipient cells, namely T cells and thymic progenitors, were the source of high day-60 TCRbeta diversity in some patients.

Library preparation (for TCRbeta) was performed with unique molecular identifiers. In TCRdb, the PCR reads were re-called with MiXCR into one record per CDR3 protein. This repertoire shows 450,000 to 600,000 distinct CDR3 sequences, roughly a tenth found once; its top ten account for just over 2%. Trimming took off 4 bases at V and 3 bases at J, with 7 bases between the two ends. The CDR3 length is 13 residues. CDR1 and CDR2 from the germline V gene are SGHAT and FQNNGV. This chain connects TRBV11-2 to TRBJ1-5; no clear D gene. The sequenced sample was PBMCs, obtained before TCRalphabeta/CD19-depleted stem cell transplant. The source of this sequence is a child younger than 10 with inherited bone marrow failure, due to receive a stem cell transplant. The CDR3 bases are TGTGCCAGCAGCTACACGGTCAATCAGCCCCAGCATTTT. Its translation is CASSYTVNQPQHF.